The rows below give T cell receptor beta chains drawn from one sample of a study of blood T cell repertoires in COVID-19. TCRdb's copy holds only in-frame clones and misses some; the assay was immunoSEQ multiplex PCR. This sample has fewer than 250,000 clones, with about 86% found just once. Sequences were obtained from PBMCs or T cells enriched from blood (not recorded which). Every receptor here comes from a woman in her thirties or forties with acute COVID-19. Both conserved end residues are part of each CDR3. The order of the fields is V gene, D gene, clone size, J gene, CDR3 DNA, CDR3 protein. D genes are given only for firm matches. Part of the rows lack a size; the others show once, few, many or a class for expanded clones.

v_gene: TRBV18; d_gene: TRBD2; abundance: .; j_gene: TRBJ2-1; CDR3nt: TGTGCCAGCTCATTTCAGCGGGAAGTAGGCAATGAGCAGTTCTTC; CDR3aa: CASSFQREVGNEQFF
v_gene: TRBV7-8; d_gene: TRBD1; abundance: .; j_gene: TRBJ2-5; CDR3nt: TGTGCCAGCAGCCCTCAATTCGACAGGGTAGGAGAGACCCAGTACTTC; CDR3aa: CASSPQFDRVGETQYF
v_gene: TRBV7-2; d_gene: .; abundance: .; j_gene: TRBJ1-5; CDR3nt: TGTGCCAGCAGCTTACAGGTCGGGGGCAATCAGCCCCAGCATTTT; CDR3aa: CASSLQVGGNQPQHF
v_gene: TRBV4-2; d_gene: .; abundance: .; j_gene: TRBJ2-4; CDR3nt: TGTGCCAGCAGCCCTCCCTTGGGCGAGCTAGCCAAAAACATTCAGTACTTC; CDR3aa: CASSPPLGELAKNIQYF
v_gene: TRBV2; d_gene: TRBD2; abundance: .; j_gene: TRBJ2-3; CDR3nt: TGTGCCAGCAGTGTAACTAGCGGGAGGGATACGCAGTATTTT; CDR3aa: CASSVTSGRDTQYF
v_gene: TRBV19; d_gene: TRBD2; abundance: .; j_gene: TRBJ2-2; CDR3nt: TGTGCCAGTAGTATCCTGGGCACAGGGTCTACGACTAGCGGGAATTCCTTGGCCGGGGAGCTGTTTTTT; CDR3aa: CASSILGTGSTTSGNSLAGELFF
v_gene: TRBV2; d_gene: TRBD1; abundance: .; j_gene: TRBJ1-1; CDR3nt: TGTGCCAGCACTGCGGGACAGGGGAACACTGAAGCTTTCTTT; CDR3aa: CASTAGQGNTEAFF
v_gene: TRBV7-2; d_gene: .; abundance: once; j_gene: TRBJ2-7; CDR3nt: TGTGCCAGCAGCTTAGGGGGCGACGAGCAGTACTTC; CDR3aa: CASSLGGDEQYF
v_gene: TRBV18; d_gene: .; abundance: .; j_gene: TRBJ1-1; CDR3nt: TGTGCCAGCTCACCCCCGGCGAGGGGGGGGGCGAACACTGAAGCTTTCTTT; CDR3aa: CASSPPARGGANTEAFF
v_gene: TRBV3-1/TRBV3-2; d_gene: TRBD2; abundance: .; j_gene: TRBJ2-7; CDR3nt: TGTGCCAGCAGCCAAGATGCGACTAGCGGGGGCCATTACTTC; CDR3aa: CASSQDATSGGHYF
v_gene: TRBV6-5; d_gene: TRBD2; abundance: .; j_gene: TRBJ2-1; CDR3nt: TGTGCCAGCAGTTATATCCTAGCGGTAGATGAGCAGTTCTTC; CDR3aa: CASSYILAVDEQFF
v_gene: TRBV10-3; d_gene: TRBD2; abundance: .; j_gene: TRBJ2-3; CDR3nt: TGTGCCATCGCGCCCGGGACTAGCGGGAGGGCTGGAGATACGCAGTATTTT; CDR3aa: CAIAPGTSGRAGDTQYF
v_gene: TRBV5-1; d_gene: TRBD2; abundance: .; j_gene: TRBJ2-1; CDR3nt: TGCGCCAGCAGCTTTCGCGGGAGTCCCTACAATGAGCAGTTCTTC; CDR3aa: CASSFRGSPYNEQFF
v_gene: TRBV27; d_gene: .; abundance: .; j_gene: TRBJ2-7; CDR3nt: TGTGCCAGCAGTGGAGGGAAGTTTCCCTACGAGCAGTACTTC; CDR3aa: CASSGGKFPYEQYF
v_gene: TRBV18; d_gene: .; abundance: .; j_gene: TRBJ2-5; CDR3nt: TGTGCCAGCTCACCACCGGCAGGAAGGGAGACCCAGTACTTC; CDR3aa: CASSPPAGRETQYF
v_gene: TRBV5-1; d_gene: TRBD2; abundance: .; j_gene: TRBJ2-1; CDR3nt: TGCGCCAGCAGCCAAGGGACTAGATACAATGAGCAGTTCTTC; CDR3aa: CASSQGTRYNEQFF